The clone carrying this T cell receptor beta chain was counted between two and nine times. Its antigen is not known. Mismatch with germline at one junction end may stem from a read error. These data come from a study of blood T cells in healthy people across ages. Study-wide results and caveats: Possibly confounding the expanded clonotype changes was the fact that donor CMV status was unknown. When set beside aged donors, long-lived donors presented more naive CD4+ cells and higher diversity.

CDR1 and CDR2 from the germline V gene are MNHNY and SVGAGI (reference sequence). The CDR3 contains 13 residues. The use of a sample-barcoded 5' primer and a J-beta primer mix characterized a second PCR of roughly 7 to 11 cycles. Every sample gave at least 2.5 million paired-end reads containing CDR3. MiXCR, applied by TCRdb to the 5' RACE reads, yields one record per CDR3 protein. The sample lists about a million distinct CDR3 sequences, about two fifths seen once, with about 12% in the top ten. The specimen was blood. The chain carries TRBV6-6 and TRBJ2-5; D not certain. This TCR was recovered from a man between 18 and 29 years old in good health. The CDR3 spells CASSDSLAETQYF. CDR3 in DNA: TGTGCCAGCAGTGACTCCTTGGCCGAAACCCAGTACTTC.